This record concerns one T cell receptor beta chain sequence. Its cognate antigen is unknown. V was pared by 1 base and J by 5 bases, with 7 bases between. The CDR3 contains 13 residues. CDR1 SGDLS and CDR2 YYNGEE come from the germline V gene. The data belong to a study of CD8 T cell repertoires and HIV-1 epitope variants. Turning to the study itself: Each of Twenty-five Gag and Nef epitope peptides stimulated a separate culture. Separate from the cultures, 1M uncultured T cells served as baseline. Findings and limits, study-wide: About 5 clonotypes recognized Nef KF9, one HW9, none TAALDMSHF. Roughly nine antigen-specific TCR beta clonotypes were found; roughly six seemed cross-reactive to variants.

Assay: immunoSEQ multiplex PCR; the TCRdb copy retains only in-frame clones and omits some. The sample consists of about 2,500 clones, approximately 72% of them appearing once. Sequenced input: cultured CD8+ T cells derived from PBMCs. The genes are TRBV9 and TRBJ1-5; D call uncertain. The clonotype comes from a male donor with HIV. The CDR3 loop is CASSVSGDQPQHF. DNA of the CDR3: TGTGCCAGCAGCGTATCCGGAGATCAGCCCCAGCATTTT.